A single sample is the source of the 13 T cell receptor beta chains below, sequenced in a study of shared clonotypes between healthy human individuals. Naivety among CD8 cells was defined by CD45RO negativity and positive CCR7 selection, thereby excluding terminally differentiated effector memory CD45RA+ cells. The assay was immunoSEQ multiplex PCR, and TCRdb's table has in-frame clones only and misses some. The sample contains around 2,000,000 clones, just over 90% of which appear only once. Specimen: naive CD8+ T cells from PBMCs. These receptor sequences come from a man aged 18 to 29 in good health. Some clones in this sample may be carry-over from other donors' samples.

The CDR3 sequence: CASSQGLRTSGYQETQYF. As DNA, the CDR3 is TGTGCCAGCAGCCAAGGGTTGAGGACTAGCGGCTACCAAGAGACCCAGTACTTC. The rearrangement uses TRBV4-2 and TRBJ2-5; 10 nucleotides align to TRBD2. Germline V CDR1 and CDR2: LGHNA, YNFKEQ. V lost 1 base and J lost 0; bases outside the gene matches: 8. The CDR3 length is 18 residues.

Points on this clone: Other DNA variants within this sample encode the same CDR3. The genes are TRBV6-6 and TRBJ1-2; D gene unclear. CDR3 length: 11 amino acids. Trimming cost V 5 bases and J 5 bases, with 6 bases left between them. Germline-derived CDR1 and CDR2 are MNHNY and SVGAGI (reference sequence). The CDR3 bases are TGTGCCAGCAGTCGCGATTATGGCTACACCTTC. This translates into CASSRDYGYTF.

The chain links TRBV2 to TRBJ2-7, with no clear D. Trimming removed 2 bases from V and 3 bases from J, with 8 bases in between. The germline CDR1 and CDR2 sequences are SNHLY and FYNNEI. The CDR3 is made up of 13 amino acids. The DNA for the CDR3 is TGTGCCAGCAGTGAATGGTACTTCTACGAGCAGTACTTC. This translates into CASSEWYFYEQYF.

The V gene is TRBV7-3, the J gene TRBJ2-3; D ambiguous. Germline V gene data show CDR1 as SGHTA and CDR2 as FQGTGA. Trimming pared 4 bases from V and 5 bases from J, leaving 10 bases between. The CDR3 length is 13 residues. For the CDR3, the DNA is TGTGCCAGCAGCTCGACAATCCGAGATACGCAGTATTTT. Protein: CASSSTIRDTQYF. Using reference TRBV7-3 and TRBJ2-3 for the parts outside the CDR3, the full variable domain is GAGVSQTPSNKVTEKGKYVELRCDPISGHTALYWYRQSLGQGPEFLIYFQGTGAADDSGLPNDRFFAVRPEGSVSTLKIQRTERGDSAVYLCASSSTIRDTQYFGPGTRLTVL.

The V call is TRBV28, the J call TRBJ2-7, with 7 bases lining up with TRBD2. Germline trimming cut 2 bases from V and 7 bases from J; bases unmatched to any gene: 8. CDR1 and CDR2 (germline): MDHEN, SYDVKM. The CDR3 totals 14 residues. CDR3 nucleotides: TGTGCCAGCAGTTTAAGGGGAGGGGTGTTTGAGCAGTACTTC. It encodes CASSLRGGVFEQYF. Complete variable domain (other parts from reference TRBV28 and TRBJ2-7): DVKVTQSSRYLVKRTGEKVFLECVQDMDHENMFWYRQDPGLGLRLIYFSYDVKMKEKGDIPEGYSVSREKKERFSLILESASTNQTSMYLCASSLRGGVFEQYFGPGTRLTVT.

This chain joins TRBV7-3 and TRBJ2-1, with D unresolved. Germline CDR1 SGHTA, CDR2 FQGTGA. This CDR3 is 9 amino acids long. The CDR3, as DNA: TGTGCAAGAAGATCCCAACAGTTCTTC. As protein: CARRSQQFF.

This clone appeared a single time. The gene calls are TRBV20-1 and TRBJ2-7; D is possibly TRBD1 (5 bases). The CDR3 contains 11 residues. CDR1 is DFQATT, CDR2 SNEGSKA, per germline (reference sequence). V lost 6 bases, J lost 4 bases, and 10 bases lay in between. The CDR3, as DNA: TGCAGTGCGCGCAGGGTTTACGAGCAGTACTTC. Amino acid sequence: CSARRVYEQYF.

The rearrangement joins TRBV7-9 to TRBJ2-6; D not certain. The germline V gene encodes CDR1 SEHNR and CDR2 FQNEAQ (reference sequence). The CDR3 is 17 amino acids. The V gene lost 3 bases and the J gene lost 2 bases, with 14 bases spanning the gap. This chain's CDR3 is CASSLAGSAPGANVLTF. The CDR3 DNA is TGTGCCAGCAGCTTGGCCGGGTCAGCCCCTGGGGCCAACGTCCTGACTTTC.

The chain joins TRBV4-1 to TRBJ2-5; 9 bases are a match to TRBD1. The DNA end lines up better with TRBJ2-7; the J call may be wrong. The CDR3 is 14 residues long. The germline gives CDR1 MGHRA, CDR2 YSYEKL. Written as DNA, the CDR3 is TGCGCCAGCAGCCGTCCGGGACAGGGCTACGAGCAGTACTTC. Amino acids: CASSRPGQGYEQYF.

The CDR3 region is CASSFRLASTDTQYF. Written as DNA, the CDR3 is TGTGCCAGCAGTTTCCGACTAGCGAGCACAGATACGCAGTATTTT. The J gene is TRBJ2-3, the V gene TRBV28, with 8 bases aligning to TRBD2. Trimming cost V 3 bases and J 0 bases; bases outside gene matches: 2. CDR3 length: 15 amino acids. CDR1 and CDR2 from the germline V gene are MDHEN and SYDVKM.

CDR3 protein: CSVEGSGSGDTDTQYF. As DNA, the CDR3 is TGCAGCGTTGAAGGTAGCGGGAGCGGGGACACAGATACGCAGTATTTT. The chain joins TRBV29-1 to TRBJ2-3, with TRBD2 matching over 9 bases. J lost 2 bases, V lost 1 base, and 7 bases had no gene match. Germline V gene data show CDR1 as SQVTM and CDR2 as ANQGSEA. The CDR3 runs to 16 residues.

The V call is TRBV27, the J call TRBJ2-5, with TRBD2 matching 11 bases. The CDR3 length is 15 residues. Germline lookup yields CDR1 MNHEY and CDR2 SMNVEV (reference sequence). V dropped 5 bases and J dropped 4; count of bases not matched to a gene: 6. The CDR3: CASSLLAGVAETQYF. CDR3 bases: TGTGCCAGCAGTCTACTAGCGGGAGTAGCAGAGACCCAGTACTTC.

This chain uses TRBV4-3 with TRBJ2-3; TRBD2 matches 13 bases. Germline V gene data show CDR1 as LGHNA and CDR2 as YSLEER. The V gene end was trimmed by 0 bases and the J gene end by 2 bases; junction bases not matched to a gene: 8. The CDR3 runs 19 residues. Written as DNA, the CDR3 is TGCGCCAGCAGCCAAGAGGGACTAGCGGGAACGGGGGTCACAGATACGCAGTATTTT. Protein sequence: CASSQEGLAGTGVTDTQYF.